These T cell receptor beta chains were read from a single sample in a study of T cell responses to AZD1222 COVID-19 vaccine. The table came from immunoSEQ multiplex PCR; TCRdb's copy has only in-frame clones and leaves some out. Among 95,000 to 120,000 clones listed, 86% were seen once. The sample was peripheral blood, taken on day 0 of AZD1222 vaccination. Source of these receptors: an adult in good health. CDR3s include the opening cysteine and the closing phenylalanine or tryptophan. The D gene is left open where the match is weak. Size values are once, few and many counts, or a class for expanded clones, and some rows have none.

. | TRBJ2-7 | . | TRBV28 | TGTGCCAGCAGCTTGTGGCCCGACAGGTCCTACGAGCAGTACTTC | CASSLWPDRSYEQYF
. | TRBJ1-6 | . | TRBV28 | TGTGCCAGCGACCAGGGGAAAAATAATTCACCCCTCCACTTT | CASDQGKNNSPLHF
few | TRBJ2-1 | TRBD2 | TRBV9 | TGTGCCAGCAGCGTAGATGGGACTAGCTGGCGCCATGAGCAGTTCTTC | CASSVDGTSWRHEQFF
. | TRBJ1-2 | . | TRBV20-1 | TGCAGTGCCAACGGGGGGGGCCCGCCTGTCTTC | CSANGGGPPVF
once | TRBJ2-7 | . | TRBV29-1 | TGCAGCGTTGAAACGCGGAACGAGCAGTACTTC | CSVETRNEQYF
. | TRBJ1-2 | . | TRBV7-8 | TGTGCCAGCAGCTTACCAGGGAGGGGCTACACCTTC | CASSLPGRGYTF
few | TRBJ2-7 | . | TRBV11-2 | TGTGCCAGCAGCTTAGCCCCCGGCAGTACCTACGAGCAGTACTTC | CASSLAPGSTYEQYF
. | TRBJ2-3 | . | TRBV20-1 | TGCAGTGCTAGTTGGGCCCCGCGGGGCACAGATACGCAGTATTTT | CSASWAPRGTDTQYF
. | TRBJ1-1 | . | TRBV7-9 | TGTGCCAGCAGCTTAGAGGTCCCCACTGAAGCTTTCTTT | CASSLEVPTEAFF
. | TRBJ2-5 | . | TRBV3-1/TRBV3-2 | TGTGCCAGTAGCCAAGGCCCCGGGGAGACCCAGTACTTC | CASSQGPGETQYF
. | TRBJ1-1 | TRBD1 | TRBV6-4 | TGTGCCAGCAGTGACTCGAGGTTCGACCCGGGACAGGCAATCTTT | CASSDSRFDPGQAIF
. | TRBJ1-1 | . | TRBV5-1 | TGCGCCAGCAGCGATGGGGACGGGAACACTGAAGCTTTCTTT | CASSDGDGNTEAFF
few | TRBJ1-1 | . | TRBV6-5 | TGTGCCAGCAGTACGAGGGAGAATGAAGCTTTCTTT | CASSTRENEAFF
. | TRBJ1-1 | . | TRBV5-6 | TGTGCCAGCAGCTTGGTGAACACTGAAGCTTTCTTT | CASSLVNTEAFF
. | TRBJ2-4 | TRBD1 | TRBV5-1 | TGCGCCAGCAGCCCGGGACAGGTGACCAAAAACATTCAGTACTTC | CASSPGQVTKNIQYF
. | TRBJ2-3 | . | TRBV4-1 | TGCGCCAGCAGCCAGGATCCGGGACTGGAGACAGATACGCAGTATTTT | CASSQDPGLETDTQYF
. | TRBJ1-2 | . | TRBV7-9 | TGTGCCAGCAGCCCAGGGGTCAGCCTGGATGGCTACACCTTC | CASSPGVSLDGYTF
. | TRBJ1-2 | . | TRBV15 | TGTGCCACCAGCCGGGGCTATGGCTACACCTTC | CATSRGYGYTF
. | TRBJ2-3 | . | TRBV18 | TGTGCCAGCTCACCACGAGGGGGGGACACAGATACGCAGTATTTT | CASSPRGGDTDTQYF
. | TRBJ2-3 | TRBD1 | TRBV6-2/TRBV6-3 | TGTGCCAGCAGTTACGGGGACAGGCGCACAGATACGCAGTATTTT | CASSYGDRRTDTQYF
. | TRBJ2-6 | . | TRBV19 | TGTGCCAGTACCCCGGGCAGGGTCAACGGGGCCAACGTCCTGACTTTC | CASTPGRVNGANVLTF
once | TRBJ1-1 | . | TRBV29-1 | TGCAGCGCAGCGGGACGGGCGAACACTGAAGCTTTCTTT | CSAAGRANTEAFF
. | TRBJ2-5 | TRBD2 | TRBV4-2 | TGTGCCAGCAGCCAACGACTAGCGGGGGTCCAAGAGACCCAGTACTTC | CASSQRLAGVQETQYF
. | TRBJ1-1 | TRBD1 | TRBV28 | TGTGCCAGCAGGAGGGGGCTCGACACTGAAGCTTTCTTT | CASRRGLDTEAFF
. | TRBJ2-5 | TRBD1 | TRBV5-1 | TGCGCCAGCAGCCCCGCGGGACAGGGTTTAGAGACCCAGTACTTC | CASSPAGQGLETQYF
. | TRBJ1-3 | . | TRBV7-2 | TGTGCCAGCAGCTCGTCACAGCAGGGAAACACCATATATTTT | CASSSSQQGNTIYF
few | TRBJ1-4 | TRBD1 | TRBV10-3 | TGTGCCATCCGAAACCCCGGGACAGGGGATGAAAAACTGTTTTTT | CAIRNPGTGDEKLFF
. | TRBJ1-2 | . | TRBV2 | TGTGCCAGCAGTGAAGCCCCCTATGGCTACACCTTC | CASSEAPYGYTF
. | TRBJ1-5 | . | TRBV18 | TGTGCCAGCTCACCAGGGTCAAGTCAGCCCCAGCATTTT | CASSPGSSQPQHF
. | TRBJ2-4 | . | TRBV5-1 | TGCGCCAGCAGCTTGGGAACAGGGCAGATGGACAAAAACATTCAGTACTTC | CASSLGTGQMDKNIQYF
. | TRBJ2-7 | . | TRBV10-1 | TGCGCCAGCAGTGAGACGGGGGCGGAGGAGCAGTACTTC | CASSETGAEEQYF